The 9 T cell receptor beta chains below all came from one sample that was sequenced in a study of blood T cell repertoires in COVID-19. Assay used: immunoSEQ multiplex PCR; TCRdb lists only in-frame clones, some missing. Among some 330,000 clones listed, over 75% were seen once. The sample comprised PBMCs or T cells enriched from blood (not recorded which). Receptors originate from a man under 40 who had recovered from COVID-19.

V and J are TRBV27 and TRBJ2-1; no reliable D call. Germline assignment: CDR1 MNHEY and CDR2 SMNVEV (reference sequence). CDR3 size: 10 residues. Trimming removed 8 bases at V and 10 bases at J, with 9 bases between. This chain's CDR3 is CASRSWEQFF. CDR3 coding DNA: TGTGCCAGCCGGTCATGGGAGCAGTTCTTC.

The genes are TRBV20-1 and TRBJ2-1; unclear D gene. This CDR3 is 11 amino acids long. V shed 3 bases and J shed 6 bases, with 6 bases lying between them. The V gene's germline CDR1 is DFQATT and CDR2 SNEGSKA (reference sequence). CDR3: CSASWSNEQFF. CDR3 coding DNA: TGCAGTGCTAGCTGGAGCAATGAGCAGTTCTTC.

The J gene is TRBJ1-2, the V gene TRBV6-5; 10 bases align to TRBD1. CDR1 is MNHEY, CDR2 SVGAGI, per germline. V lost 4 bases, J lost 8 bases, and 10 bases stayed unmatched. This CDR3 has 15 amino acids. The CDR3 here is CASSSHRQGAQGYTF. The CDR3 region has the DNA TGTGCCAGCAGTTCCCACCGACAGGGGGCGCAGGGCTACACCTTC.

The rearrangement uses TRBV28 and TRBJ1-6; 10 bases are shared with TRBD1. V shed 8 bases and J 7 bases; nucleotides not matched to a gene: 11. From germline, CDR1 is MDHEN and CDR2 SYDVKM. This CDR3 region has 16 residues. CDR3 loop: CASQGRQGAWNSPLHF. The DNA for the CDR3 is TGTGCCAGCCAGGGGAGACAGGGGGCCTGGAATTCACCCCTCCACTTT.

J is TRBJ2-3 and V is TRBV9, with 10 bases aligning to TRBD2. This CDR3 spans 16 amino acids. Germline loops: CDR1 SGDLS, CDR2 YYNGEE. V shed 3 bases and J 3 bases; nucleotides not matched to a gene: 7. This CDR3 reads CASSAERGGRTDTQYF. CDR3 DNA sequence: TGTGCCAGCAGCGCAGAGCGGGGGGGCCGGACAGATACGCAGTATTTT.

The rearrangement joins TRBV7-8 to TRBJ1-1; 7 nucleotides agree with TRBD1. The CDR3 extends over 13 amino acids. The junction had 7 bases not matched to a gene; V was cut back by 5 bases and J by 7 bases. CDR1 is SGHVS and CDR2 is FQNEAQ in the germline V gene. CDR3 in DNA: TGTGCCAGCAGCAATATGCAGGGGGGTGAAGCTTTCTTT. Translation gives CASSNMQGGEAFF.

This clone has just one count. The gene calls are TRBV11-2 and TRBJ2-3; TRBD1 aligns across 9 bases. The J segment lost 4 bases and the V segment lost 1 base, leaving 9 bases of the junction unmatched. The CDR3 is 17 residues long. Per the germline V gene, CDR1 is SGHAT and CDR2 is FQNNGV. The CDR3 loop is CASSLGPGQGVSDTQYF. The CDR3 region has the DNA TGTGCCAGCAGCTTAGGCCCGGGACAGGGAGTATCAGATACGCAGTATTTT.

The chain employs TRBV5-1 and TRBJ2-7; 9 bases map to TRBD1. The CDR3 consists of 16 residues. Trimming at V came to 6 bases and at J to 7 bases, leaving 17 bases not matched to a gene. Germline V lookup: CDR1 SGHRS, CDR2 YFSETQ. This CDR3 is CASTPLEGQGLLEQYF. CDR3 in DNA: TGCGCCAGCACCCCTCTTGAGGGACAGGGTCTATTGGAGCAGTACTTC.

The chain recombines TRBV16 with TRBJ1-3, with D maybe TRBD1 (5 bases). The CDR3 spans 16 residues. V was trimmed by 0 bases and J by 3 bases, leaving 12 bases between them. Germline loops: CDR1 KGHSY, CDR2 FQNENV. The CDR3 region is CASSQSWQGGGNTIYF. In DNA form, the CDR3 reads TGTGCCAGCAGCCAATCGTGGCAGGGTGGTGGAAACACCATATATTTT.